This TCR beta chain was retrieved from a study of T cells in Graves' hyperthyroidism and ophthalmopathy. The study excluded patients with uncontrolled infection, other autoimmune disease, pregnancy or lactation. At first hyperthyroidism diagnosis, before any ophthalmopathy symptoms, the blood sample was collected. The PBMCs had their origin in about 9.7 ml of fresh peripheral blood. Amplification of TCR beta CDR3 regions was performed using RNA transcripts as template. A first-round RT-PCR of the TCR CDR3 used the HTBI primer set. A single record per CDR3 protein comes from TCRdb applying MiXCR to the multiplex PCR reads. The sample includes fewer than 30,000 distinct CDR3 sequences, around 54% of them seen just once. The TCR originated in a woman in her thirties or forties with Graves' hyperthyroidism that later progressed to Graves' ophthalmopathy. Sequenced: blood.

The CDR3 protein is CASSRTSAYEQYF. The CDR3 DNA reads TGTGCCAGTAGCCGGACTAGCGCCTACGAGCAGTACTTC. The V call is TRBV19, the J call TRBJ2-1, with 9 bases lining up with TRBD2. The better agreement between TRBJ2-7 and the DNA end casts doubt on the J call. Germline V gene lookup returns CDR1 LNHDA and CDR2 SQIVND (reference sequence). The CDR3 runs to 13 residues.